These 20 T cell receptor beta chains came from one sample sequenced in a study of cytomegalovirus exposure and HLA in healthy donors (TCRdb year 2017). The library was prepared using the immunoSEQ multiplex PCR assay. For the multiplex PCR, a mixture combining 60 forward primers for TCR Vbeta segments and 13 reverse primers for TCR Jbeta segments was used. TCRdb obtained this table from immuneACCESS and retained in-frame rearrangements with V and J assigned. These tables miss some clones; where compared with another copy, unresolved V genes account for less than half of the shortfall, and the remainder is unexplained. The sample has 130,000 to 150,000 clones on record, around 84% of them singletons. The ten largest account for less than 3.5% of the sample. The sequenced material came from PBMCs. These receptors came from a middle-aged man in good health and CMV-seropositive.

This chain joins TRBV27 and TRBJ2-7; TRBD1 matches at 9 bases. J gave up 3 bases and V 6 bases, and 21 bases lay outside the gene matches. The CDR3 sequence is 19 residues long. From germline, CDR1 is MNHEY and CDR2 SMNVEV (reference sequence). CDR3 nucleotides: TGTGCCAGCAGACGGGGGACAGGGCAGACCCCGGACTCTTACTACGAGCAGTACTTC. Translating it yields CASRRGTGQTPDSYYEQYF.

The chain employs TRBV7-6 and TRBJ1-3, with 7 bases matching TRBD1. The CDR3 has 16 amino acids. V lost 3 bases and J lost 0; bases outside the gene matches: 5. Germline V gives CDR1 SGHVS, CDR2 FNYEAQ. The CDR3 loop is CASSLVDRVSGNTIYF. As DNA, the CDR3 is TGTGCCAGCAGCTTGGTCGACAGGGTCTCTGGAAACACCATATATTTT.

V gene TRBV7-3 combines with J gene TRBJ2-2; TRBD2 aligns across 9 bases. CDR1 and CDR2 (germline): SGHTA, FQGTGA. The V segment lost 0 bases and the J segment 4 bases; nucleotides outside the gene matches: 3. The CDR3 spans 16 residues. CDR3 nucleotides: TGTGCCAGCAGCTTAACTAGCGGGAGTAGCACCGGGGAGCTGTTTTTT. This translates into CASSLTSGSSTGELFF.

This chain uses TRBV14 with TRBJ2-1, with 10 bases aligning to TRBD2. V was pared by 6 bases and J by 3 bases, with 8 bases of the junction left unmatched. The CDR3 contains 16 residues. Germline CDR1 SGHDN, CDR2 FVKESK. Written as DNA, the CDR3 is TGTGCCAGCAGGGCCGGGACTAGCGAAATCTACAATGAGCAGTTCTTC. It is translated as CASRAGTSEIYNEQFF.

The J gene is TRBJ2-7, the V gene TRBV29-1, with TRBD2 matching over 7 bases. CDR3 size: 15 residues. Germline V gene data show CDR1 as SQVTM and CDR2 as ANQGSEA. V trimming: 7 bases; J trimming: 6 bases; junction bases outside the gene matches: 18. The CDR3 DNA follows: TGCAGCGCTGCTGTTTTTGGCGGCCGGGAGGTCGAGCAGTACTTC. Translated: CSAAVFGGREVEQYF.

This clone occurred a few times. This chain connects TRBV27 to TRBJ2-5; 11 bases map to TRBD1. Germline CDR1 and CDR2: MNHEY and SMNVEV (reference sequence). CDR3 length: 15 amino acids. V gave up 2 bases and J gave up 5 bases; unmatched junction bases: 4. In DNA form, the CDR3 reads TGTGCCAGCAGTTTAGGACAGGGGGCTTGGGAGACCCAGTACTTC. Amino acid sequence: CASSLGQGAWETQYF.

The chain couples TRBV28 to TRBJ1-1; tentative D call: TRBD1 (6 bases). V gave up 6 bases and J gave up 9 bases, with 20 bases separating them. The germline CDR1 and CDR2 sequences are MDHEN and SYDVKM. This CDR3 spans 14 amino acids. CDR3 sequence reads: CASSLTPDRKKAFF. The CDR3 coding sequence is TGTGCCAGCAGCCTAACCCCTGACAGGAAGAAAGCTTTCTTT.

This clone occurred a few times. The gene calls are TRBV5-5 and TRBJ1-4; 12 nucleotides agree with TRBD1. This CDR3 is built from 16 residues. Germline values: CDR1 SGHKS, CDR2 YYEKEE (reference sequence). Trimming at V came to 6 bases and at J to 2 bases, leaving 5 bases not matched to a gene. CDR3 sequence: CASTGTGGSTNEKLFF. CDR3 nucleotide sequence: TGTGCCAGCACCGGGACAGGGGGCTCTACTAATGAAAAACTGTTTTTT. Full variable domain (rest looked up from reference TRBV5-5 and TRBJ1-4): DAGVTQSPTHLIKTRGQQVTLRCSPISGHKSVSWYQQVLGQGPQFIFQYYEKEERGRGNFPDRFSARQFPNYSSELNVNALLLGDSALYLCASTGTGGSTNEKLFFGSGTQLSVL.

V and J are TRBV5-1 and TRBJ1-1; D might be TRBD1 (6 bases). Trimming left V 7 bases short and J 3 bases short, with 16 bases between. The CDR3 sequence is 14 residues long. Germline values: CDR1 SGHRS, CDR2 YFSETQ. DNA for the CDR3: TGCGCCAGCGCCCGAGAAGCAGGGGACACTGAAGCTTTCTTT. Its protein product is CASAREAGDTEAFF. Based on the CDR3 plus reference TRBV5-1 and TRBJ1-1, the full variable domain is KAGVTQTPRYLIKTRGQQVTLSCSPISGHRSVSWYQQTPGQGLQFLFEYFSETQRNKGNFPGRFSGRQFSNSRSEMNVSTLELGDSALYLCASAREAGDTEAFFGQGTRLTVV.

This clone was observed a handful of times. The chain recombines TRBV19 with TRBJ1-5; 7 positions agree with TRBD1. The length of the CDR3 is 17 residues. Per germline, CDR1 LNHDA and CDR2 SQIVND (reference sequence). V dropped 1 base and J dropped 4; count of bases not matched to a gene: 10. The CDR3, as DNA: TGTGCCAGTAGTATAGTTCCGGGACAGAGAACTAATCAGCCCCAGCATTTT. This sequence encodes CASSIVPGQRTNQPQHF.

The chain employs TRBV7-3 and TRBJ2-3; 13 bases line up with TRBD2. The CDR3 covers 16 residues. After removal of 6 bases from V and 5 bases from J, the junction contained 8 bases not matched to a gene. Germline V CDR1 and CDR2: SGHTA, FQGTGA. The CDR3 DNA reads TGTGCCAGCAGTTCTGGGACTAGCGGGGTTGAAGATACGCAGTATTTT. It encodes CASSSGTSGVEDTQYF.

The chain uses TRBV19 and TRBJ2-1; no definite D call. The CDR3 contains 14 residues. Per germline, CDR1 LNHDA and CDR2 SQIVND (reference sequence). V was cut by 6 bases and J by 0 bases, with 9 bases left in between. This CDR3 is CASRSHSSYNEQFF. DNA for the CDR3: TGTGCCAGTAGGTCTCATAGCTCCTACAATGAGCAGTTCTTC. The full variable domain, in which reference TRBV19 and TRBJ2-1 provide the parts outside the CDR3, is DGGITQSPKYLFRKEGQNVTLSCEQNLNHDAMYWYRQDPGQGLRLIYYSQIVNDFQKGDIAEGYSVSREKKESFPLTVTSAQKNPTAFYLCASRSHSSYNEQFFGPGTRLTVL.

J is TRBJ2-2 and V is TRBV30; 8 positions agree with TRBD2. Germline lookup yields CDR1 GTSNPN and CDR2 SVGIG (reference sequence). J lost 6 bases, V lost 5 bases, and 11 bases had no gene match. CDR3 length: 15 amino acids. CDR3 sequence: CAWGTRSWLAGELFF. DNA for the CDR3: TGTGCCTGGGGGACTAGGAGTTGGTTGGCCGGGGAGCTGTTTTTT.

The J gene is TRBJ2-7, the V gene TRBV18, with TRBD1 identical over 9 bases. J gave up 7 bases and V 4 bases, and 8 bases lay outside the gene matches. The CDR3 consists of 14 residues. CDR1 is KGHSH, CDR2 LQKENI, per germline. The CDR3 is CASSLRDRVVEQYF. DNA for the CDR3: TGTGCCAGCTCACTCCGGGACAGGGTTGTAGAGCAGTACTTC.

V gene TRBV6-6 combines with J gene TRBJ1-3; 7 nucleotides align to TRBD1. The V and J ends lost 5 bases and 0 bases, in that order; junction bases with no gene match: 1. The CDR3 contains 14 residues. Per the germline V gene, CDR1 is MNHNY and CDR2 is SVGAGI (reference sequence). CDR3 protein: CASSRDSSGNTIYF. DNA of the CDR3: TGTGCCAGCAGTCGGGACAGCTCTGGAAACACCATATATTTT.

The rearrangement joins TRBV13 to TRBJ1-2; 9 bases map to TRBD1. CDR3 length: 14 residues. CDR1 and CDR2 from the germline V gene are PRHDT and FYEKMQ (reference sequence). J gave up 4 bases and V 5 bases, and 5 bases lay outside the gene matches. The CDR3 reads CASSRGDRVYGYTF. The CDR3, as DNA: TGTGCCAGCAGCCGAGGGGACAGGGTCTATGGCTACACCTTC.

In this sample, this clone turned up a few times. V is TRBV7-8 and J is TRBJ1-2; D gene uncertain. Germline CDR1 reads SGHVS; CDR2 reads FQNEAQ. CDR3 length equals 12 residues. Between the trimmed V and J ends, which lost 1 base and 4 bases, there was a span of 4 bases. The CDR3 nucleotides read TGTGCCAGCAGCTTAGACGGCTATGGCTACACCTTC. Its protein is CASSLDGYGYTF.

The CDR3 reads CASNIQGMSNQPQHF. The CDR3, as DNA: TGTGCCAGTAATATCCAGGGGATGAGCAATCAGCCCCAGCATTTT. V and J are TRBV19 and TRBJ1-5, with D perhaps TRBD1 (6 bases). Germline CDR1 LNHDA, CDR2 SQIVND (reference sequence). This CDR3 comprises 15 residues. V dropped 7 bases and J dropped 1 base, with 14 bases sitting between them.

The chain has TRBV30 and TRBJ2-5, with D maybe TRBD1 (6 bases). Trimming took 8 bases from V and 2 from J, leaving 15 bases between them. The CDR3 covers 13 residues. Germline CDR1 is GTSNPN and CDR2 is SVGIG (reference sequence). Here the CDR3 reads CARGRTAQETQYF. CDR3 bases: TGTGCCCGAGGCCGGACAGCACAAGAGACCCAGTACTTC.

The V and J genes are TRBV5-5 and TRBJ2-1; D is uncertain. Germline-derived CDR1 and CDR2 are SGHKS and YYEKEE (reference sequence). V lost 2 bases to trimming and J lost 12 bases, with 6 bases between them. This CDR3 is built from 10 residues. CDR3 loop: CASSFTGQFF. As DNA, the CDR3 is TGTGCCAGCAGCTTCACCGGGCAGTTCTTC.